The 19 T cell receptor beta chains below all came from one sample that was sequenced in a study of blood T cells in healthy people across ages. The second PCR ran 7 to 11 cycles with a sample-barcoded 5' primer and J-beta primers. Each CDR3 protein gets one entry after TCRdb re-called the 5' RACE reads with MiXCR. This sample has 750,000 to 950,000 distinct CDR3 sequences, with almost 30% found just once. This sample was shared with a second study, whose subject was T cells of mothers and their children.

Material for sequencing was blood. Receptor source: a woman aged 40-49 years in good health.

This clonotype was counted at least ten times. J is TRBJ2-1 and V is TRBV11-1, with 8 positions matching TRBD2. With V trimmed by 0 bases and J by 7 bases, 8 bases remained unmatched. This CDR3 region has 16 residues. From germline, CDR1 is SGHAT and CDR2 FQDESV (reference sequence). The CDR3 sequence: CASSLALAGSRNEQFF. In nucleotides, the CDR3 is TGTGCCAGCAGCTTAGCCCTAGCGGGTAGTAGGAATGAGCAGTTCTTC.

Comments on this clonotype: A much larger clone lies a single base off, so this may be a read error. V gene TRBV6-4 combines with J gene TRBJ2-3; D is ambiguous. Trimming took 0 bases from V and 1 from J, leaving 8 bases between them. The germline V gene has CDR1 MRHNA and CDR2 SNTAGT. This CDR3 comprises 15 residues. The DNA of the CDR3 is TGTGCCAGCAGTGACTCCGCCGAGGGCACAGATACGCAGTATTTT. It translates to CASSDSAEGTDTQYF.

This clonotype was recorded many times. CDR3 residues: CASSPNSGGANIQYF. Here the CDR3 DNA reads TGTGCCAGCAGCCCCAATAGCGGGGGGGCAAACATTCAGTACTTC. This chain uses TRBV7-2 with TRBJ2-4; 11 nucleotides match TRBD2. CDR1 is SGHTA, CDR2 FQGNSA, per germline. CDR3 size: 15 residues. The V segment lost 5 bases and the J segment 6 bases; nucleotides outside the gene matches: 6. Using reference TRBV7-2 and TRBJ2-4 for the parts outside the CDR3, the full variable domain is GAGVSQSPSNKVTEKGKDVELRCDPISGHTALYWYRQSLGQGLEFLIYFQGNSAPDKSGLPSDRFSAERTGGSVSTLTIQRTQQEDSAVYLCASSPNSGGANIQYFGAGTRLSVL.

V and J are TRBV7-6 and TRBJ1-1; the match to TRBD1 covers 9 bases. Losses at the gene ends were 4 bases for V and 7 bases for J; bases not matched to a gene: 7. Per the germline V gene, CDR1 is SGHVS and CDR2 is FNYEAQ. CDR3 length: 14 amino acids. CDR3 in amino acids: CASSSSTGGDEAFF. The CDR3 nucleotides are TGTGCCAGCAGCTCCTCGACAGGGGGTGATGAAGCTTTCTTT.

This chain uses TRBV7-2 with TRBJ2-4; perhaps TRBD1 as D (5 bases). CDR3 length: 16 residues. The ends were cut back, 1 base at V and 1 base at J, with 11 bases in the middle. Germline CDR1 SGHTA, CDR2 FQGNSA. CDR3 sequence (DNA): TGTGCCAGCAGCTTAGTTGGCAGGGCGGCCAAAAACATTCAGTACTTC. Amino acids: CASSLVGRAAKNIQYF. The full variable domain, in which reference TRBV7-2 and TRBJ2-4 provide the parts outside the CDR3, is GAGVSQSPSNKVTEKGKDVELRCDPISGHTALYWYRQSLGQGLEFLIYFQGNSAPDKSGLPSDRFSAERTGGSVSTLTIQRTQQEDSAVYLCASSLVGRAAKNIQYFGAGTRLSVL.

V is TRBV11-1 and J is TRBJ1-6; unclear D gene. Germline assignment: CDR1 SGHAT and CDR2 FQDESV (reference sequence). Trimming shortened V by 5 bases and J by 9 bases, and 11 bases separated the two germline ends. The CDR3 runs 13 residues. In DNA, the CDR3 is TGTGCCAGCAGCCACGGAACCCTTTCACCCCTCCACTTT. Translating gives CASSHGTLSPLHF. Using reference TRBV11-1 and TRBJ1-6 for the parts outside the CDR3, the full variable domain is EAEVAQSPRYKITEKSQAVAFWCDPISGHATLYWYRQILGQGPELLVQFQDESVVDDSQLPKDRFSAERLKGVDSTLKIQPAELGDSAMYLCASSHGTLSPLHFGNGTRLTVT.

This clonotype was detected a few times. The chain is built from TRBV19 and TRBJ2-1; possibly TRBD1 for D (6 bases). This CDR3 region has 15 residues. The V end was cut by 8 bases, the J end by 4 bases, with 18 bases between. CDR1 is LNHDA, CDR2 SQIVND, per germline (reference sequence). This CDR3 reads CASLNTLQGYNEQFF. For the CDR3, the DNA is TGTGCCAGTCTAAACACCCTCCAGGGGTACAATGAGCAGTTCTTC.

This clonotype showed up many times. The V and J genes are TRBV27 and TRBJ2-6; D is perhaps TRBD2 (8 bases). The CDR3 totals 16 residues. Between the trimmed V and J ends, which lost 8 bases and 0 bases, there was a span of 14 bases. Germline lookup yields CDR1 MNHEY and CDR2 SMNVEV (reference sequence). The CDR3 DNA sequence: TGTGCCAGCCGGGACAGCGGGAGCTCTGGGGCCAACGTCCTGACTTTC. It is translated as CASRDSGSSGANVLTF.

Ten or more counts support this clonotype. Written as DNA, the CDR3 is TGCGCCAGCAGCCCAGAGCAGGGTCGGTCCTACGAGCAGTACTTC. This codes for CASSPEQGRSYEQYF. The chain is built from TRBV4-3 and TRBJ2-7; maybe TRBD1 (5 bases). CDR1 and CDR2 (germline): LGHNA, YSLEER. This CDR3 spans 15 amino acids. The ends were cut back, 4 bases at V and 1 base at J, with 14 bases in the middle.

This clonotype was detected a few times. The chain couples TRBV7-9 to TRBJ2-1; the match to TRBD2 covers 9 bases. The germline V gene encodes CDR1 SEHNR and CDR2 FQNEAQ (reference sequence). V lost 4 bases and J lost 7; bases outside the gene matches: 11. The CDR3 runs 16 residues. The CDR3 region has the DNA TGTGCCAGCAGCTCACTGCGGGGGGGCATTGTGAATGAGCAGTTCTTC. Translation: CASSSLRGGIVNEQFF.

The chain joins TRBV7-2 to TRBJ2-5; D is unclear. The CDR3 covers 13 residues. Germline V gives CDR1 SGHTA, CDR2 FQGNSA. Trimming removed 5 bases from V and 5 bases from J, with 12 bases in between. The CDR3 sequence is CASSPWEVETQYF. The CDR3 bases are TGTGCCAGCAGCCCCTGGGAAGTGGAGACCCAGTACTTC.

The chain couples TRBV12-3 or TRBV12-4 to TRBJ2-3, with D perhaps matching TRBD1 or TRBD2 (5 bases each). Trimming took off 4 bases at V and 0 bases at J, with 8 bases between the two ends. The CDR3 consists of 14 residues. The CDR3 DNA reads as TGTGCCAGCAGTTGGGGACCGAGCACAGATACGCAGTATTTT. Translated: CASSWGPSTDTQYF.

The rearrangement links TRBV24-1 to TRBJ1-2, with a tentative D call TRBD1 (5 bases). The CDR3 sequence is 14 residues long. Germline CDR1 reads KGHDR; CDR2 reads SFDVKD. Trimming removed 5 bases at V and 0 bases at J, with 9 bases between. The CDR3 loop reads CATSVGTANYGYTF. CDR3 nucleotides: TGTGCCACCAGTGTTGGGACGGCTAACTATGGCTACACCTTC.

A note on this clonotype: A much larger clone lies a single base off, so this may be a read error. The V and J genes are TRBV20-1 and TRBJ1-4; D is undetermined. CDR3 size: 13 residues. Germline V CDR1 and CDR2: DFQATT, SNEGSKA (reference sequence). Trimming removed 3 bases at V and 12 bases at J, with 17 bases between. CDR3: CSARGPGNEELFF. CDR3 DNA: TGCAGTGCTAGGGGCCCGGGGAACGAAGAACTGTTTTTT.

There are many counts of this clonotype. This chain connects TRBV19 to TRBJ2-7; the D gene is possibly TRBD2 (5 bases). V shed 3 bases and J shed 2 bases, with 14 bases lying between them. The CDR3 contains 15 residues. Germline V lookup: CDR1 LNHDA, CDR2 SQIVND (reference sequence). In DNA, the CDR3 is TGTGCCAGTAGTATGGCGGGCGGAGGCCCCTACGAGCAGTACTTC. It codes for CASSMAGGGPYEQYF.

CDR3 protein: CAWVVDTEAFF. DNA of the CDR3: TGTGCCTGGGTTGTCGACACTGAAGCTTTCTTT. This chain joins TRBV30 and TRBJ1-1; no clear D. CDR3 length equals 11 residues. V lost 5 bases and J 3 bases, leaving 7 bases between the germline ends. Germline loops: CDR1 GTSNPN, CDR2 SVGIG (reference sequence).

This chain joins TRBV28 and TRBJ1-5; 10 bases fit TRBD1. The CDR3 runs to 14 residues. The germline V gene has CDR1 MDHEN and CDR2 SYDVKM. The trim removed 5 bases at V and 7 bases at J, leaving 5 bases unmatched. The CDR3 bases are TGTGCCAGCAGTGGGCCGGGACAGGGGCAGCCCCAGCATTTT. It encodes CASSGPGQGQPQHF.

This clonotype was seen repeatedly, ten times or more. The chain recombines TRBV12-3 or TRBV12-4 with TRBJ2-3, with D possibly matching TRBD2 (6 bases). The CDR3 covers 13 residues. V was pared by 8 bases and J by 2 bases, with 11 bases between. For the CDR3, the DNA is TGTGCCAGCGGGCGACTAGACACAGATACGCAGTATTTT. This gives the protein CASGRLDTDTQYF.

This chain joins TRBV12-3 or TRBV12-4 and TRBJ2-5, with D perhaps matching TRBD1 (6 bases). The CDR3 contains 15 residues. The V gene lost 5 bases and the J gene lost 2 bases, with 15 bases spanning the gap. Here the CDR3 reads CASSRHRDRQETQYF. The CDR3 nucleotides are TGTGCCAGCAGTCGCCACAGGGATAGGCAAGAGACCCAGTACTTC.